This TCR beta chain was retrieved from a study of monozygotic twins with inflammatory bowel disease. Overall study findings and caveats: IBD patients exhibited fewer clonotypes shared with other individuals than healthy twins, particularly with disease activity. For repertoire similarity, concordant twins did not differ from discordant twins, possibly because power was limited.

Template switching was used to attach UMIs, which incorporated a 6-nucleotide sample barcode. TCRdb reprocessed the 5' RACE reads; each CDR3 protein has one entry and no DNA is given. The sample includes 88,000 or so distinct CDR3 sequences. For this clonotype: Its target is not known.

Looked up from germline, CDR1 is SGHRS and CDR2 is YFSETQ. The CDR3 is made up of 16 amino acids. The TCR sequence derives from a human donor with ulcerative colitis or Crohn's disease, or a healthy co-twin of an affected twin (not recorded which). Specimen: blood. The chain links TRBV5-1 to TRBJ2-3. The CDR3 loop reads CASSPHRVPSTDTQYF.